The rows below give T cell receptor beta chains drawn from one sample of a study of blood T cells in healthy people across ages. One entry per CDR3 protein, called by TCRdb with MiXCR from the 5' RACE reads. The table lists fewer than 950,000 distinct CDR3 sequences, around half of them singletons. Specimen: blood. Receptors originate from a man at least 80 years old in good health. Each CDR3 is given with its conserved first and last residue. The D gene is left open where the match is weak. A row's size may be missing; if present it is once, few, many or a size class.

>TRBD2|TRBJ2-7|TRBV7-8|few
TGTGCCAGCAGCCCAATCCCCCCTAGCGGGGACGGATACGAGCAGTACTTC
CASSPIPPSGDGYEQYF
>NA|TRBJ2-5|TRBV6-6|NA
TGTGCCAGCAGTCCGGTTAGGGAGACCCAGTACTTC
CASSPVRETQYF
>NA|TRBJ2-1|TRBV20-1|few
TGCAGTGCTAGAGTGTCAGCGGTTAATGAGCAGTTCTTC
CSARVSAVNEQFF
>TRBD1|TRBJ2-3|TRBV6-6|NA
TGTGCCAGCAGTCCCGGACAGGGAAGAGACAGATACGCGTATTTT
CASSPGQGRDRYAYF
>NA|TRBJ2-7|TRBV2|NA
TGTGCCAGCAGTGCCAGTGGAGGGGGGTTTGGCTACGAGCAGTACTTC
CASSASGGGFGYEQYF
>TRBD1|TRBJ2-1|TRBV5-1|few
TGCGCCAGCAGCTTGCCGGGACAGGTCAATGAGCAGTTCTTC
CASSLPGQVNEQFF
>TRBD2|TRBJ2-1|TRBV29-1|NA
TGCAGCGTTGAAGAAGGGGCTAGCGGGAGTGGTGAGCAGTTCTTC
CSVEEGASGSGEQFF
>NA|TRBJ2-1|TRBV4-2|NA
TGTGCCAGCAGCCAAGCGGATGAGCAGTTCTTC
CASSQADEQFF
>TRBD2|TRBJ2-1|TRBV24-1|NA
TGTGCCACCAGTGACCCCCCCGTAGCGGGAGGGTCGCAGTTCTTC
CATSDPPVAGGSQFF
>NA|TRBJ1-1|TRBV29-1|few
TGCAGCGTTGAAGCGACGGCGAACACTGAAGCTTTCTTT
CSVEATANTEAFF
>NA|TRBJ2-5|TRBV7-2|many
TGTGCCAGCAGCTTAGTATCGGGGGTAGAGACCCAGTACTTC
CASSLVSGVETQYF
>NA|TRBJ2-3|TRBV12-3/TRBV12-4|NA
TGTGCCAGCAGTTTGAGTTCGGCAGAAGACAGATACGCGTATTTT
CASSLSSAEDRYAYF
>TRBD2|TRBJ2-7|TRBV20-1|NA
TGCAGTGCTAGAGCCCCCAGCTTTATAGCGGGGACGACAGACTACGAGCAGTACTTC
CSARAPSFIAGTTDYEQYF
>NA|TRBJ1-4|TRBV9|few
TGTGCCAGCAGCCCCGGGGGAGGCTCGCTGTTTTTT
CASSPGGGSLFF
>NA|TRBJ2-1|TRBV7-2|NA
TGTGCCAGCAGCTTATTCAAAATCTCCTACAATGAGCAGTTCTTC
CASSLFKISYNEQFF
>NA|TRBJ1-2|TRBV2|NA
TGTGCCAGCAGCCTGGAGGACGGGATGAAAGGCTACACCTTC
CASSLEDGMKGYTF
>TRBD1|TRBJ2-7|TRBV28|NA
TGTGCCAGCAGTCCTTCCCAGACAGGGTTACGCTCCTACGAGCAGTACTTC
CASSPSQTGLRSYEQYF
>TRBD2|TRBJ2-1|TRBV3-1|few
TGTGCCAGCAGCCAGATCCTAGCGGGAAAGAATGAGCAGTTCTTC
CASSQILAGKNEQFF
>NA|TRBJ2-5|TRBV29-1|NA
TGCAGCGTTGAGGGGGGGGACAGAAGAGAGACCCAGTACTTC
CSVEGGDRRETQYF
>NA|TRBJ2-2|TRBV9|once
TGTGCCAGCAGCGCCGCCGGCTTCGGGAACACCGGGGAGCTGTTTTTT
CASSAAGFGNTGELFF
>TRBD2|TRBJ2-7|TRBV5-4|once
TGTGCCAGCAGCCCTAGCGGGGGGACAGCCTCCTACGAGCAGTACTTC
CASSPSGGTASYEQYF
>TRBD1|TRBJ1-1|TRBV6-5|NA
TGTGCCAGCAACCGGGGACAGGGAAGTCAGCCAGACGGCGCTTTCTTT
CASNRGQGSQPDGAFF
>NA|TRBJ2-6|TRBV27|few
TGTGCCAGCAGCCCCGGGGCGGCTGGGGCCAACGTCCTGACTTTC
CASSPGAAGANVLTF
>TRBD2|TRBJ2-5|TRBV3-1|few
TGTGCCAGCAGCCAAGAGGCCCCAGCGGGGGCAGGAGAGACCCAGTACTTC
CASSQEAPAGAGETQYF
>TRBD1|TRBJ1-2|TRBV10-3|NA
TGTGCCATCAGTGAGTCAAGGCCGGGACAGAGAGATGGCGGCTACACCTTC
CAISESRPGQRDGGYTF
>TRBD2|TRBJ2-5|TRBV7-8|NA
TGTGCCAGCACAAAGCGGGAGGGCCAAGAGACCCAGTACTTC
CASTKREGQETQYF
>TRBD2|TRBJ2-7|TRBV2|NA
TGTGCCAGCAAAGGGAACGCCGGACTAGCGGGAGGGCCGTACGAGCAGTACTTC
CASKGNAGLAGGPYEQYF
>TRBD1|TRBJ2-5|TRBV20-1|NA
TGCAGTGCTAGAGAGGGACAGGGGAAAGAGACCCAGTACTTC
CSAREGQGKETQYF
>NA|TRBJ2-2|TRBV5-1|NA
TGCGCCAGCAGCTTGGGACCAGGGAACGGGGAGCTGTTTTTT
CASSLGPGNGELFF
>TRBD2|TRBJ2-1|TRBV7-9|NA
TGTGCCAGCAGGATAGCGGGAGTGTCCTACAATGAGCAGTTCTTC
CASRIAGVSYNEQFF
>TRBD1|TRBJ2-3|TRBV3-1|NA
TGTGCCAGCAGCTTCGGGACAGATCGCCCACAAACGGGCGCGTATTTT
CASSFGTDRPQTGAYF
>TRBD2|TRBJ2-1|TRBV29-1|few
TGCAGCGTTGAAGCCCGCCTAGCGGGAGGGGGTGAGCAGTTCTTC
CSVEARLAGGGEQFF
>TRBD1|TRBJ2-3|TRBV9|NA
TGTGCCAGCAGCGTTGGGACAGGACTTAGCACAGATACGCAGTATTTT
CASSVGTGLSTDTQYF
>TRBD2|TRBJ2-1|TRBV7-3|NA
TGTGCCAGCAGCTTCCGGGCTAGCGGACCTTACGGAACGCAGTTCTTC
CASSFRASGPYGTQFF
>NA|TRBJ2-1|TRBV25-1|NA
TGTGCCAGCAGTGAATATGGGAACCGGCGCAATGAGCAGTTCTTC
CASSEYGNRRNEQFF
>NA|TRBJ2-7|TRBV6-1|few
TGTGCCAGCAGTGTGGACATAATCTCCTACGAGCAGTACTTC
CASSVDIISYEQYF
>NA|TRBJ1-6|TRBV7-3|NA
TGTACCAGCAGCTTAGGCGGACAGAGGAATTCACCCCTCCACTTT
CTSSLGGQRNSPLHF
>TRBD1|TRBJ2-7|TRBV10-2|few
TGCGCCAGCAGAGACAGGGTATCCTACGAGCAGTACTTC
CASRDRVSYEQYF
>TRBD2|TRBJ2-2|TRBV5-1|NA
TGCGCCAGCAGCAAGACTAGCGGACTAACCGGGGAGCTGTTTTTT
CASSKTSGLTGELFF
>NA|TRBJ2-7|TRBV2|few
TGTGCCAGCAGGGCCTCGGCGCTGGAGTACTTC
CASRASALEYF
>TRBD1|TRBJ2-2|TRBV20-1|NA
TGCAGTGCTAGAACCGGGACAGGGATGCCCGGGGAGCTGTTTTTT
CSARTGTGMPGELFF
>NA|TRBJ2-5|TRBV6-5|NA
TGTGCCAGCAGTCACATTTTAGAGATGGAGACCCAGTACTTC
CASSHILEMETQYF
>NA|TRBJ2-3|TRBV7-8|NA
TGTGCCAGCAATGGACAGAGACGCACAGATACGCAGTATTTT
CASNGQRRTDTQYF
>TRBD1|TRBJ1-2|TRBV7-9|few
TGTGCCAGCAGCCCCACCGGGACAGGGAGTCCCTATGGCTACACCTTC
CASSPTGTGSPYGYTF
>TRBD2|TRBJ2-7|TRBV3-1|few
TGTGCCAGCAGCCAGGGACTAGCGGGAGTGATGGACGAGCAGTACTTC
CASSQGLAGVMDEQYF
>TRBD1|TRBJ2-1|TRBV3-1|NA
TGTGCCAGCAGCCAAGGGACAGGGATCGATGAGCAGTTCTTC
CASSQGTGIDEQFF
>TRBD2|TRBJ2-2|TRBV20-1|NA
TGCAGTGCTAGAGGAGGGGAGGGGTACACCGGGGAGCTGTTTTTT
CSARGGEGYTGELFF